The text below deals with one T cell receptor (beta chain). The clone's antigen remains unknown. Sequences LNHDA (CDR1) and SQIVND (CDR2) are obtained from the germline V gene (reference sequence). At the junction V is shortened by 4 bases and J by 6 bases, with 9 bases in between. The CDR3, from cysteine to phenylalanine, totals 13 residues. Only CDR3 DNA is held: 39 bases, read in frame from base 1. The data were obtained in a study of cytomegalovirus exposure and HLA in healthy donors (dated 2017 in TCRdb). Looking at the study overall: In an earlier analysis of 450 to 750 of the donors, less than 350 Gb of sequence data and just under 120 million unique TCR beta sequences from some 170 million T cells were reported. A separate validation cohort of about 110 different subjects was used in addition to the approximately 700-subject first cohort. To decide whether each TCR beta V gene segment behaved as functional or pseudogenic, an earlier analysis of 587 of the donors relied on high-throughput TCR beta sequencing. A later analysis re-examined previously published TCR beta repertoires from 500 to 700 donors and added high-resolution HLA genotyping to investigate patterns of TCR occurrence. A later genetic analysis used genome-wide SNP genotypes for about three fifths of the 666 donors, treating that subset as a discovery cohort. An early release that covered roughly 600 HLA-typed donors contained around 300 gigabases of sequencing data and tens of millions of unique TCR sequences. The number of typed donors differed by locus: roughly 620-630 for A, B, C, DRB1 and DQB1; about 520 for DQA1; 600 to 610 for DPA1; and roughly 470 for DPB1. Four or five DR-DQ haplotypes were handled as single units for association and clustering because linkage in the cohort was strong. Among around 400 genotyped donors of the cohort, an average of about 220,000 unique TCR beta nucleotide sequences was sequenced per donor, of which about 18% were non-productive. Rather than drawing on any new phenotypic data, the later analysis identified candidate immune exposures from TCR beta sequences and the way those sequences occurred across donors. Every repertoire in the discovery cohort had been generated on one and the same sequencing platform. Donor age, sex, ethnicity and CMV serostatus were collected together with the repertoire data. The study combined high-throughput TCR immunosequencing, statistical association of individual TCRs with disease status, and machine learning to predict cytomegalovirus infection status. Of the roughly 400 genotyped donors, 75% to 85% were placed in the genetic ancestry cluster associated with self-reported Caucasian donors. The study used immunosequencing to profile the T cell repertoires of several hundred subjects and linked those repertoires to cytomegalovirus serostatus. Both class I and class II loci were covered by HLA typing, at four-digit resolution. The study aimed to test whether signatures of past pathogen exposure could be identified by cataloging public T cell receptors. General findings and caveats noted by the study authors: In a later analysis, TCR association rates were found to vary across HLA loci, with the most associated TCRs seen for DRB1 alleles and the fewest for HLA-C alleles. Broadly in line with IMGT annotations, most TCR beta V segments showed up in productive rearrangements about 87% or about 30% of the time in an earlier analysis of 587 of the donors. Compared with the 666-donor mean, donors in an Asian-associated ancestry cluster had fewer N-insertions in productive TCRs, according to a later genetic analysis. HLA typing was unavailable for some donors at each locus, so association tests used only the typed subset. For the cohort, immune exposure information was limited to CMV serostatus. A later analysis found that HLA-associated TCR beta chains were more clonally expanded and had lower generation probabilities than equally common non-associated chains. Assigning TCR associations to individual alleles was difficult when HLA alleles, especially DR and DQ, strongly co-occurred. According to a later analysis, parvovirus B19, influenza, CMV and Epstein-Barr virus appeared linked to several top co-occurrence clusters. In the study, around 150 TCR beta chains were listed as associated with cytomegalovirus. A group of highly shared sequence variants was considered likely to be a technical artifact of the sequencing pipeline. Linkage disequilibrium might explain the correlated functional status among segregating V segments, but an unknown experimental factor could not be ruled out. The authors suggested that the approach could potentially be generalized to other disease states and immunological phenotypes. Roughly uniform sequencing depth across donors was assumed in presence/absence analyses, although this assumption may not hold. A further reported finding was that TCR beta sequences accurately predicted the HLA-A and HLA-B alleles for most subjects in the first cohort. Because the 87-base-pair reads could not distinguish some IMGT-functional V segments, including TRBV6-2 and TRBV6-3, those segments were excluded. In this cohort, only TCR beta chains were sequenced, and detectable features were limited by the absence of alpha or paired-chain data. Most CMV-associated TCR beta chains appeared to be HLA-restricted in a later analysis, and the HLA associations seemed to be driven largely by CMV exposure. Most TCR sequences were observed very rarely across donors, whereas some public TCRs were present in many individuals. Around 16 rarely observed V segments, including chromosome 9 orphons, were excluded from the earlier analysis of 550 to 700 of the donors because counts were too low. In a later genetic analysis, a missense DCLRE1C variant was associated with V-gene and J-gene trimming of TCR beta chains, and the association was replicated in an independent cohort. The classifier was reported to diagnose cytomegalovirus status with high specificity and sensitivity in both the original cohort and the validation cohort. Three of the identified cytomegalovirus-associated TCR beta chains were confirmed in vitro to be specific for cytomegalovirus antigens. A later analysis associated about 18,000 TCR beta sequences with specific HLA alleles at a false discovery rate of 0.05.

The cohort comprised some 680 healthy bone marrow donors. At the time of sampling, every cohort member was nominally healthy, though immune exposures that went unrecorded were likely present. The donor tested CMV seropositive, placing the donor among the 289 seropositive members of the cohort. A peripheral blood sample was collected from each donor, and TCR beta sequencing was performed on peripheral blood mononuclear cells. The Qiagen DNeasy Blood Extraction Kit was used to extract genomic DNA from the blood cell samples. Libraries were prepared through the immunoSEQ multiplex PCR assay. A mixture of 60 forward primers for TCR Vbeta segments and 13 reverse primers for TCR Jbeta segments was used in the multiplex PCR. Amplification of the CDR3 region of rearranged TCR beta genes was performed with a multiplex PCR assay on genomic DNA. On the Illumina HiSeq System, the amplified TCR beta libraries were sequenced as 87-base-pair reads. The original pipeline was this. A later analysis tallied 75 million to 95 million unique TCR beta chains across the 660 or so repertoires, and about 12 million of those chains were shared by two or more donors. Raw reads were error-corrected and collapsed into unique sequences with a nearest-neighbor algorithm that merged closely related sequences to remove PCR and sequencing errors. V, D and J gene segments were assigned by aligning CDR3 sequences to IMGT reference sequences. Each retained sequence needed at least a six-nucleotide match to both a V gene segment and a J gene segment. Rearrangements were called productive when the CDR3 lacked stop codons and stayed in frame with V and J; all others were non-productive. CDR3 was defined by IMGT convention, running from the second conserved V-encoded cysteine to the conserved J-encoded phenylalanine. Sequences without an unambiguous match to a single V gene segment were excluded from the earlier analysis of a few hundred of the donors. In an earlier analysis of 587 of the donors, V segments were called functional above 56.7% productive rearrangements and were called segregating when the between-donor standard deviation exceeded 5%. To diagnose cytomegalovirus status from the catalog of TCR beta chain sequences, a statistical classification framework was built. In a later analysis, V and J genes were assigned by comparing TCR nucleotide sequences against IMGT/GENE-DB human TR gene sequences. The TCRdist pipeline was used in a later analysis to assign CDR3 sequences and most-parsimonious VDJ recombination scenarios. In a later analysis, each TCR beta chain was defined by its CDR3 amino acid sequence together with its V-gene family, and reads lacking a unique V-gene family were excluded. A later analysis removed 500 to 650 highly shared, low-generation-probability nucleotide sequences to deal with suspected cross-contamination and a sequencing artifact. In a later analysis, a clonal expansion index was calculated for each public chain from normalized within-repertoire ranks of inferred template counts. A later analysis computed generation probabilities with a VDJ recombination model fitted to out-of-frame rearrangements, and checked the results against IGoR. A later analysis scored TCR-TCR, TCR-HLA and TCR-CMV co-occurrence with hypergeometric tests, applying a repertoire-size bias correction to TCR pairs. False discovery rates were estimated in a later analysis by permuting HLA or CMV assignments 20 times. In a later analysis, co-occurring TCRs were grouped with DBSCAN, and TCRdist sequence similarity was added when clustering was performed within HLA-allele-positive subsets. For co-occurrence clustering, repertoires with fewer than 30,000 or more than 120,000 public chains were excluded, along with roughly 5 repertoires with anomalous nucleotide sharing. TCRdb retrieved this table from immuneACCESS and kept in-frame rearrangements only. Not all clones are present; in checked studies, unresolved V genes account for under half, and no reason is known for the remainder. That table supplies the V and J calls and clone size; D and trimming were determined from the DNA. The sample table includes around 55,000 clones. The top ten clonotypes cover roughly 9% of the sample.

The clonotype was recovered from a man aged 50-59 years in good health and CMV-seropositive. This chain is built from TRBV19 and TRBJ2-2; perhaps TRBD1 is the D gene, with 6 bases matching. The sequenced sample consisted of PBMCs. The CDR3 protein: CASSTRGAGELFF. In nucleotides, the sequence is TGTGCCAGTAGTACCAGGGGCGCCGGGGAGCTGTTTTTT.